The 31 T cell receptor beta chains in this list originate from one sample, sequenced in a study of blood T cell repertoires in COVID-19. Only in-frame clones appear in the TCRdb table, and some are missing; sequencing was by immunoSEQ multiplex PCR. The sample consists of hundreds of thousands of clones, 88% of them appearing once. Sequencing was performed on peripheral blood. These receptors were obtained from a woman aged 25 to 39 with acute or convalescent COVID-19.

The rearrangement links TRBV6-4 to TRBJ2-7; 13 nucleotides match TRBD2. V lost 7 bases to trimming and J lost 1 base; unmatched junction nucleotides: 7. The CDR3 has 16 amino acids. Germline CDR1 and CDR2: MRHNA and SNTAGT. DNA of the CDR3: TGTGCCAGCACCCAAGGACTAGCGGGGGCATCCTACGAGCAGTACTTC. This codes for CASTQGLAGASYEQYF.

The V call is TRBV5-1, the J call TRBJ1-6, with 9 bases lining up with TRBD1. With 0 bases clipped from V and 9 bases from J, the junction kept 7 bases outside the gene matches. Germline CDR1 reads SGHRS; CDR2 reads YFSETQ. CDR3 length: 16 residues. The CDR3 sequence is CASSLVGTGWISPLHF. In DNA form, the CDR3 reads TGCGCCAGCAGCTTGGTGGGGACAGGGTGGATTTCACCCCTCCACTTT. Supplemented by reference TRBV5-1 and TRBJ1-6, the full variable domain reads KAGVTQTPRYLIKTRGQQVTLSCSPISGHRSVSWYQQTPGQGLQFLFEYFSETQRNKGNFPGRFSGRQFSNSRSEMNVSTLELGDSALYLCASSLVGTGWISPLHFGNGTRLTVT.

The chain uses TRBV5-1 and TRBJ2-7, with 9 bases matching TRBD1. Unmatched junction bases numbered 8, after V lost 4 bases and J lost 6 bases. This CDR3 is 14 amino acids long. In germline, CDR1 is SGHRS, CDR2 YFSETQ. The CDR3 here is CASSRGQGSLEQYF. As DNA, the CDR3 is TGCGCCAGCAGCCGGGGACAGGGTTCCCTCGAGCAGTACTTC.

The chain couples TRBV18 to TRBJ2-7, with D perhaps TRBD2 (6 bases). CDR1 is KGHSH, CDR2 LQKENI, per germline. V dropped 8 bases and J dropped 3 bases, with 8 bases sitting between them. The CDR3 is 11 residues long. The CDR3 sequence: CASGSGYEQYF. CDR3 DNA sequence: TGTGCCAGCGGTAGCGGCTACGAGCAGTACTTC.

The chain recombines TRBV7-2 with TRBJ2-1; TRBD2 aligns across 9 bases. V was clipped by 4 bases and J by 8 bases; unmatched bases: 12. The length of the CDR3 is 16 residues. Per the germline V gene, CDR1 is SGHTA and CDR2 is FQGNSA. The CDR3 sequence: CASSSAGTSSIYEQFF. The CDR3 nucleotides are TGTGCCAGCAGCTCAGCGGGGACTAGCAGTATCTATGAGCAGTTCTTC.

The CDR3 protein is CASSYGSGNTIYF. The CDR3 nucleotides are TGTGCCAGCAGCTACGGTTCAGGAAACACCATATATTTT. V gene TRBV5-6 combines with J gene TRBJ1-3; no clear D. CDR1 and CDR2 (germline): SGHDT, YYEEEE. The V end lost 3 bases, the J end lost 4 bases, and 8 bases lay between the germline ends. This CDR3 contains 13 residues.

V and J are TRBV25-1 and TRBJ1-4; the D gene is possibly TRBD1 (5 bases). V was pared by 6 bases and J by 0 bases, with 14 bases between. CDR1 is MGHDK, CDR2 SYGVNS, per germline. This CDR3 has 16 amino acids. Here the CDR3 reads CASRQGESPTNEKLFF. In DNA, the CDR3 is TGTGCCAGCAGGCAAGGGGAATCCCCAACTAATGAAAAACTGTTTTTT.

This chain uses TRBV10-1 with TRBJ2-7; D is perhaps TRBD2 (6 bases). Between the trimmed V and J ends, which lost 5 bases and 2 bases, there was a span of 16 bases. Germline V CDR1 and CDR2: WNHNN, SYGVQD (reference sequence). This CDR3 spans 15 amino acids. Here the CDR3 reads CASSREGLRTYEQYF. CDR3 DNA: TGCGCCAGCAGTAGAGAGGGACTGCGGACCTACGAGCAGTACTTC.

The CDR3 loop is CAWMTSGRTDTQYF. CDR3 sequence (DNA): TGTGCCTGGATGACTAGCGGACGCACAGATACGCAGTATTTT. This sequence joins TRBV30 and TRBJ2-3; 9 bases line up with TRBD2. This CDR3 is built from 14 residues. The J segment lost 1 base and the V segment lost 4 bases, leaving 3 bases of the junction unmatched. Germline V gene sequence: CDR1 GTSNPN, CDR2 SVGIG (reference sequence).

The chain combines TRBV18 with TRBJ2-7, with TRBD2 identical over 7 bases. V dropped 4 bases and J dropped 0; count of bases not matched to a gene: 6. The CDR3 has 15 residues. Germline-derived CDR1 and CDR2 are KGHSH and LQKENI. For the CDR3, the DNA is TGTGCCAGCTCACTAAAGCGGGAAAGCTCCTACGAGCAGTACTTC. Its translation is CASSLKRESSYEQYF.

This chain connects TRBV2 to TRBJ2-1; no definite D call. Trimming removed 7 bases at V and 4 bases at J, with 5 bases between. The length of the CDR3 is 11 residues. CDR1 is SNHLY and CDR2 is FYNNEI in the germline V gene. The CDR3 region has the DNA TGTGCCAGCATGAGGTACAATGAGCAGTTCTTC. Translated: CASMRYNEQFF. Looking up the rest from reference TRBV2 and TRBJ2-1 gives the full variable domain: EPEVTQTPSHQVTQMGQEVILRCVPISNHLYFYWYRQILGQKVEFLVSFYNNEISEKSEIFDDQFSVERPDGSNFTLKIRSTKLEDSAMYFCASMRYNEQFFGPGTRLTVL.

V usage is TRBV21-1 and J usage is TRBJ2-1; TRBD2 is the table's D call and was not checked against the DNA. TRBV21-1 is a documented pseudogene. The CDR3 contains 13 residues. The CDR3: CPALSGRVDEQFF. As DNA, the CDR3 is TGTCCCGCTCTCAGCGGGAGAGTCGATGAGCAGTTCTTC.

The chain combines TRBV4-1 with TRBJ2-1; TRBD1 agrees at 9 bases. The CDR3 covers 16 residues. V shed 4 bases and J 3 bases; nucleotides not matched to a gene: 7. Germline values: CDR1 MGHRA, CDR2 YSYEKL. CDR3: CASSLVGTGRYNEQFF. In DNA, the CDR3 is TGCGCCAGCAGCCTAGTCGGGACAGGGCGCTACAATGAGCAGTTCTTC.

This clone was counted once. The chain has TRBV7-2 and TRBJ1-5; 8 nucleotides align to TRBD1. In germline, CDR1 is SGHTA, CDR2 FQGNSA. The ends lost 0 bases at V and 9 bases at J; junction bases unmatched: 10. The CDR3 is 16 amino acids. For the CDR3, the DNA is TGTGCCAGCAGCTTAGCGAGACAGGGGATCGGGGGGCCCCAGCATTTT. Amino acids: CASSLARQGIGGPQHF.

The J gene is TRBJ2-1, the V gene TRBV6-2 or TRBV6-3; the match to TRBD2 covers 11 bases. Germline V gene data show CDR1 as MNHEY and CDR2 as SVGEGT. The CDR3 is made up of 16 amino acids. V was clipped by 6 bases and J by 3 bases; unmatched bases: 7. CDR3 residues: CASSPRTSGLYNEQFF. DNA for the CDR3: TGTGCCAGCAGCCCACGGACTAGCGGGCTCTACAATGAGCAGTTCTTC.

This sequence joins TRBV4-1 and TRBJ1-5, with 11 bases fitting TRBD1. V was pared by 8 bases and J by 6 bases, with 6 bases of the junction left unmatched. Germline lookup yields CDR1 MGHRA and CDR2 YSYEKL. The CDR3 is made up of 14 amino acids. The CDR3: CASCGQGAGQPQHF. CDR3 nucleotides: TGCGCCAGCTGTGGACAGGGGGCTGGTCAGCCCCAGCATTTT.

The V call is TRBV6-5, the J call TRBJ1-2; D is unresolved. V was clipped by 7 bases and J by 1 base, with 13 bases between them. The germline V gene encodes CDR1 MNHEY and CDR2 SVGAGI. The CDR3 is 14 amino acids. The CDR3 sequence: CASTTGIRNYGYTF. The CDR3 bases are TGTGCCAGCACAACCGGGATCCGTAACTATGGCTACACCTTC.

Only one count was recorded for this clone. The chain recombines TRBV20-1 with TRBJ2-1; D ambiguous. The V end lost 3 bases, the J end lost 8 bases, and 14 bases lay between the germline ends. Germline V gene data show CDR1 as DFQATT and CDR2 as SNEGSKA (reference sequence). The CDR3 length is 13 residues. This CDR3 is CSASRRVGHEQFF. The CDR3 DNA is TGCAGTGCTAGTCGGCGAGTGGGCCATGAGCAGTTCTTC.

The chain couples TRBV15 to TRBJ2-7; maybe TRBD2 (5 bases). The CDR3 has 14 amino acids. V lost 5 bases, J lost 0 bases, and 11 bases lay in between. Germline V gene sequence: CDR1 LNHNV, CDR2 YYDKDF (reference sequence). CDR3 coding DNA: TGTGCCACCAGCGTCGAGCGGATCTCCTACGAGCAGTACTTC. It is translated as CATSVERISYEQYF.

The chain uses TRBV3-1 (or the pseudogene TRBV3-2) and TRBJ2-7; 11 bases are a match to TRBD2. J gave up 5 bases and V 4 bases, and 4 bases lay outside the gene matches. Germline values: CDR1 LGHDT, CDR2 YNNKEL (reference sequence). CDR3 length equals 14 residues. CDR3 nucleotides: TGTGCCAGCAGCCTAACTAGCGGGAGTGACGAGCAGTACTTC. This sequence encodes CASSLTSGSDEQYF.

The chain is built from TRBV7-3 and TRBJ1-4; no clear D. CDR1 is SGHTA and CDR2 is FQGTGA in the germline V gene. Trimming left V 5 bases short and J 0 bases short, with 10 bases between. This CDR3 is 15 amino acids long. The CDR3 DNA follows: TGTGCCAGCAGCCCGTCGGGGTCAACTAATGAAAAACTGTTTTTT. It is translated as CASSPSGSTNEKLFF.

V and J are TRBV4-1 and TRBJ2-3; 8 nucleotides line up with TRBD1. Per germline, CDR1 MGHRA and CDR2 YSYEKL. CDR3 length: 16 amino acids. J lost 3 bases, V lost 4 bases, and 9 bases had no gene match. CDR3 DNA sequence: TGCGCCAGCAGCCCCTCCGGACAGGGCGGGACAGATACGCAGTATTTT. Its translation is CASSPSGQGGTDTQYF.

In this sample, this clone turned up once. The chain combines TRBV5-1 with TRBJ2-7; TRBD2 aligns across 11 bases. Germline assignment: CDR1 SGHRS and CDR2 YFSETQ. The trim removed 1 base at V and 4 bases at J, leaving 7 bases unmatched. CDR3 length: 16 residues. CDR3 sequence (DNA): TGCGCCAGCAGCTTGTTTACTAGCGGGAGCTCGTACGAGCAGTACTTC. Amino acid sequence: CASSLFTSGSSYEQYF.

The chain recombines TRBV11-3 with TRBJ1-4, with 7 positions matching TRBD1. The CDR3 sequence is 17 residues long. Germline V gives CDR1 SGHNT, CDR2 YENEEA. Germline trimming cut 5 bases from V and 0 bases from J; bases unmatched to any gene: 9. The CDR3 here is CASSHYTGTATNEKLFF. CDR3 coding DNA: TGTGCCAGCAGCCATTATACCGGGACAGCAACTAATGAAAAACTGTTTTTT.

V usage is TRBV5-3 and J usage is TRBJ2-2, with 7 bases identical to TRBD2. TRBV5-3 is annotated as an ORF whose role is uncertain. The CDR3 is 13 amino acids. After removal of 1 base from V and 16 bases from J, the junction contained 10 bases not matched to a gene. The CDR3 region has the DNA TGTGCCAGAAGCTTGCGTGGGGAGGGAGGACGGTTTTTT. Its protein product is CARSLRGEGGRFF.

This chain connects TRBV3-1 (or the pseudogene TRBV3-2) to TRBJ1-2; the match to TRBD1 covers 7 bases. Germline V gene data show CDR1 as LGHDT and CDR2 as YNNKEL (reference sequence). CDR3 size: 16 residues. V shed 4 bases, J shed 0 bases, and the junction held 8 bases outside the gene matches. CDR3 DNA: TGTGCCAGCAGCCGGGCCCTTGGACAGGCTAACTATGGCTACACCTTC. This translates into CASSRALGQANYGYTF.

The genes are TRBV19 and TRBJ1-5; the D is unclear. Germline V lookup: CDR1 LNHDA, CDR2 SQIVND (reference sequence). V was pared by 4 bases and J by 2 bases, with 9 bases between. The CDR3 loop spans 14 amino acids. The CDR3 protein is CASSNRIGNQPQHF. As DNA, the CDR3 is TGTGCCAGTAGTAACAGAATTGGCAATCAGCCCCAGCATTTT.

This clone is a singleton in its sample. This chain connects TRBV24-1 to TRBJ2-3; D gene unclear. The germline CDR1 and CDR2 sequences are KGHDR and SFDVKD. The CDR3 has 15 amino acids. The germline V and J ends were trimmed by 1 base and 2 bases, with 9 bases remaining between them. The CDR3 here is CATSDFDGVTDTQYF. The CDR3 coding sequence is TGTGCCACCAGTGATTTCGATGGAGTCACAGATACGCAGTATTTT.

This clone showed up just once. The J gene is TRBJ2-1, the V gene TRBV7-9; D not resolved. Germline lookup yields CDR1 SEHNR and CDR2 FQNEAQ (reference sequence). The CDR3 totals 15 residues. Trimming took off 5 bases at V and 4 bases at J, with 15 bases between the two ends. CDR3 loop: CASSETLTLYNEQFF. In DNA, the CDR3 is TGTGCCAGCAGCGAAACCCTGACACTTTACAATGAGCAGTTCTTC.

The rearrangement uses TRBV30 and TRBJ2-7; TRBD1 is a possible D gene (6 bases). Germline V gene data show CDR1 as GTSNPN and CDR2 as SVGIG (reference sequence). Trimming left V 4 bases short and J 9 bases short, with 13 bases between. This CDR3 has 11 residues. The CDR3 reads CAWNREARQYF. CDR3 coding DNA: TGTGCCTGGAACAGGGAAGCTAGGCAGTACTTC. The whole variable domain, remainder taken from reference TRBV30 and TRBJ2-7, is SQTIHQWPATLVQPVGSPLSLECTVEGTSNPNLYWYRQAAGRGLQLLFYSVGIGQISSEVPQNLSASRPQDRQFILSSKKLLLSDSGFYLCAWNREARQYFGPGTRLTVT.

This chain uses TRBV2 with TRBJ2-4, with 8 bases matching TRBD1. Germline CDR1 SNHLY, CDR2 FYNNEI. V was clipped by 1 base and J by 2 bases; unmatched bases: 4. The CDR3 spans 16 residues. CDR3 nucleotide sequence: TGTGCCAGCAGTGAAGACAGGGGGACGACCAAAAACATTCAGTACTTC. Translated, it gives CASSEDRGTTKNIQYF.